These T cell receptor beta chains were read from a single sample in a study of neurological immune-mediated disorders. Using its own MiXCR run on the 5' RACE reads, TCRdb lists one record per CDR3 protein. The profile shows 85,000 to 110,000 distinct CDR3 sequences, about 10% of them singletons. Sequencing was carried out using PBMCs. The receptors were gathered from a female donor with HTLV-1-associated myelopathy (HAM/TSP). Each CDR3 is given with its conserved first and last residue. D genes are given only for firm matches. Clone size is stated in some rows and not others, as once, few, many or a class when expanded.

many	TRBV6-6	.	TRBJ2-3	15	TGTGCCAGCAGCCCGGGACCCAAAGGCACAGATACGCAGTATTTT	CASSPGPKGTDTQYF
many	TRBV25-1	.	TRBJ2-6	19	TGTGCCAGCAGTGAATCTACAGGGTGGTCCTTTTCTGGGGCCAACGTCCTGACTTTC	CASSESTGWSFSGANVLTF
many	TRBV5-6	.	TRBJ1-2	14	TGTGCCAGCAGCTTGCGAGGAGCTAACTATGGCTACACCTTC	CASSLRGANYGYTF
many	TRBV5-1	TRBD1	TRBJ2-7	15	TGCGCCAGCAGCTTGTGGACAGGGAACTCCTACGAGCAGTACTTC	CASSLWTGNSYEQYF
many	TRBV6-5	.	TRBJ2-7	14	TGTGCCAGCAGCTCGGGGGGCTCGGCCTACGAGCAGTACTTC	CASSSGGSAYEQYF
few	TRBV5-1	.	TRBJ2-5	14	TGCGCCAGCAGCTTGGTACCAGGCTGGGAGACCCGGTACTTC	CASSLVPGWETRYF
many	TRBV10-1	.	TRBJ2-3	13	TGCGCCAGCAGTGAGCAGAGAGCAGATACGCAGTATTTT	CASSEQRADTQYF
many	TRBV20-1	TRBD1	TRBJ2-4	13	TGCAGTGCTATCGGACAGGGGATTGGCATTCAGTACTTC	CSAIGQGIGIQYF
many	TRBV20-1	TRBD1	TRBJ1-6	14	TGCAGTGCACACAGGGGACTTGATAATTCACCCCTCCACTTT	CSAHRGLDNSPLHF
many	TRBV20-1	.	TRBJ2-2	13	TGCAGTGCTAGAAGCGCCGTCGGCGGGGAGCTGTTTTTT	CSARSAVGGELFF
many	TRBV2	.	TRBJ2-1	14	TGTGCCAGCAGAACTTCAGGGCGCTACAATGAGCAGTTCTTC	CASRTSGRYNEQFF
many	TRBV27	.	TRBJ2-3	13	TGTGCCAGCAGCCTGGGGGCGGGATATACGCAGTATTTT	CASSLGAGYTQYF
many	TRBV7-2	.	TRBJ2-5	11	TGTGCCAGCAGCTTTTTGGAGACCCAGTACTTC	CASSFLETQYF
many	TRBV20-1	TRBD2	TRBJ2-2	14	TGCAGTGCTAGACCAAGCGGGACCACCGGGGAGCTGTTTTTT	CSARPSGTTGELFF
.	TRBV5-1	.	TRBJ2-1	16	TGCGCCAGCAGCTTGGCCGGGTCTCCTGCCTACAATGAGCAGTTCTTC	CASSLAGSPAYNEQFF
many	TRBV2	.	TRBJ2-3	15	TGTGCCAGCAGTGAACCCAGGGACAGCACAGATACGCAGTATTTT	CASSEPRDSTDTQYF
few	TRBV27	.	TRBJ2-7	14	TGTGCCAGCAGTTTGAAGGGGAAGTCATACGAGCAGTACTTC	CASSLKGKSYEQYF
many	TRBV5-1	TRBD1	TRBJ1-1	14	TGCGCCAGCAGCTCACAGGGGGCGAACACTGAAGCTTTCTTT	CASSSQGANTEAFF